The 6 T cell receptor beta chains given below trace back to one sample, sequenced in a study of T-cell reconstitution after alpha-beta-depleted transplantation in children. The TCRbeta library incorporated unique molecular identifiers. A single record per CDR3 protein comes from TCRdb applying MiXCR to the PCR reads. The profile shows about 870,000 distinct CDR3 sequences, under 20% of them singletons. Material: PBMCs, mostly from graft donor cells, obtained 360 days after TCRalphabeta/CD19-depleted stem cell transplant. The receptors derive from a male patient younger than 18 who had a stem cell transplant for acute lymphoblastic leukemia, so the T cells may come from the graft donor.

This clonotype was seen only a few times. The rearrangement links TRBV7-9 to TRBJ2-1; 11 positions agree with TRBD2. The CDR3 contains 14 residues. V was clipped by 8 bases and J by 5 bases; unmatched bases: 5. The germline CDR1 and CDR2 sequences are SEHNR and FQNEAQ (reference sequence). The CDR3 here is CASLGTSGNNEQFF. Here the CDR3 DNA reads TGTGCCAGCCTCGGGACTAGCGGTAACAATGAGCAGTTCTTC.

This clonotype was picked up a small number of times. V and J are TRBV10-2 and TRBJ2-7, with 10 bases fitting TRBD2. The CDR3 totals 16 residues. CDR1 is WSHSY and CDR2 is SAAADI in the germline V gene. The trim removed 2 bases at V and 1 base at J, leaving 5 bases unmatched. This CDR3 reads CASSEGAGGPSYEQYF. As DNA, the CDR3 is TGCGCCAGCAGTGAGGGAGCGGGAGGGCCTTCCTACGAGCAGTACTTC.

The chain couples TRBV11-1 to TRBJ2-3; perhaps D is TRBD1 or TRBD2 (5 bases each). Trimming removed 6 bases from V and 1 base from J, with 26 bases in between. The CDR3 has 19 amino acids. Germline V gene data show CDR1 as SGHAT and CDR2 as FQDESV (reference sequence). The CDR3 DNA reads TGTGCCAGCAGACCTCCGGGACGCAACCTGGGTGTTGGCACAGATACGCAGTATTTT. Residues: CASRPPGRNLGVGTDTQYF.

This clonotype has just a few counts. The V and J genes are TRBV4-1 and TRBJ2-7; 11 bases are a match to TRBD1. CDR1 is MGHRA and CDR2 is YSYEKL in the germline V gene. J lost 3 bases, V lost 0 bases, and 1 base had no gene match. The CDR3 totals 15 residues. The CDR3 loop reads CASSQDGTGGYEQYF. CDR3 in DNA: TGCGCCAGCAGCCAAGATGGGACAGGGGGCTACGAGCAGTACTTC.

In its sample, this clonotype was seen a few times. This chain uses TRBV10-3 with TRBJ1-5, with D possibly TRBD1 on 5 matching bases. This CDR3 is 16 amino acids long. V dropped 0 bases and J dropped 0 bases, with 9 bases sitting between them. The germline CDR1 and CDR2 sequences are ENHRY and SYGVKD. The DNA of the CDR3 is TGTGCCATCAGTGAGTCAGGGGTCGGTAGCAATCAGCCCCAGCATTTT. Translating gives CAISESGVGSNQPQHF.

This sequence joins TRBV12-3 or TRBV12-4 and TRBJ1-5; D is perhaps TRBD1 (6 bases). Trimming shortened V by 4 bases and J by 5 bases, and 9 bases separated the two germline ends. This CDR3 is 13 amino acids long. Here the CDR3 reads CASSWTADQPQHF. The CDR3 DNA sequence: TGTGCCAGCAGTTGGACAGCAGATCAGCCCCAGCATTTT.